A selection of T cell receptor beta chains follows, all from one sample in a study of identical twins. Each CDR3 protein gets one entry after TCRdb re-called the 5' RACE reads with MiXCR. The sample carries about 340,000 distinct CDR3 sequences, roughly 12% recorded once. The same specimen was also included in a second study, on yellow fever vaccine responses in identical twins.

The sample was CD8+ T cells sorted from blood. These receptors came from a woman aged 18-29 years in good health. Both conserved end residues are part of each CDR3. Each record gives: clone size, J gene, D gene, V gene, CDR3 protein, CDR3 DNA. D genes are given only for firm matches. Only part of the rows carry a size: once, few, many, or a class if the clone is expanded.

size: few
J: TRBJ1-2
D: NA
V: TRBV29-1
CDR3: CSVDEGHYGYTF
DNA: TGCAGCGTTGACGAGGGCCACTATGGCTACACCTTC

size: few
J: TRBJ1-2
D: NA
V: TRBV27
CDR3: CASGRGNGYTF
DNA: TGTGCCAGCGGCAGGGGTAATGGCTACACCTTC

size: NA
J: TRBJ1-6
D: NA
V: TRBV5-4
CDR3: CASSFSTESSPLHF
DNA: TGTGCCAGCAGCTTTAGTACAGAGAGTTCACCCCTCCACTTT

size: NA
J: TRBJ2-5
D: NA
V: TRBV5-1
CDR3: CASSLVPREDQETQYF
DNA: TGCGCCAGCAGCTTGGTTCCCAGGGAGGACCAAGAGACCCAGTACTTC

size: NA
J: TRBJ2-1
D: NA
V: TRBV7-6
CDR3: CASSPEGGLGNEQFF
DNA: TGTGCCAGCAGCCCTGAGGGGGGGCTTGGGAATGAGCAGTTCTTC

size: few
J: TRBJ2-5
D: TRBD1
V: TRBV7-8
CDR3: CASSLPPTGRETQYF
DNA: TGTGCCAGCAGCTTACCCCCGACAGGGCGAGAGACCCAGTACTTC

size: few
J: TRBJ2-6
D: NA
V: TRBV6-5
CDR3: CASSYESFSSGANVLTF
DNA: TGTGCCAGCAGTTACGAGAGTTTTTCTTCTGGGGCCAACGTCCTGACTTTC

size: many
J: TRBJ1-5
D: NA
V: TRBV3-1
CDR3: CASSRGGSNQPQHF
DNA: TGTGCCAGCAGCAGGGGAGGTTCTAATCAGCCCCAGCATTTT

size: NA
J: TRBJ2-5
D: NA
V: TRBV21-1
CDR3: CASSSKGQETQYF
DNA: TGTGCCAGCAGCAGTAAGGGGCAAGAGACCCAGTACTTC

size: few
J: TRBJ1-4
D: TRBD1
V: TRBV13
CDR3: CASSSTGEGNEKLFF
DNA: TGTGCCAGCAGCTCTACAGGGGAGGGGAATGAAAAACTGTTTTTT

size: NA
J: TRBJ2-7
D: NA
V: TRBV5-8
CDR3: CASSLALYEQYF
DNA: TGTGCCAGCAGCTTGGCCCTGTACGAGCAGTACTTC

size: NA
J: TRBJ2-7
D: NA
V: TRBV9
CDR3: CASSVGTATYEQYF
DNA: TGTGCCAGCAGCGTAGGGACAGCGACCTACGAGCAGTACTTC

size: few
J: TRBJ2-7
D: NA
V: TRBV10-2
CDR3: CASSTLYRPSYEQYF
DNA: TGCGCCAGCAGTACCCTTTATCGACCTTCCTACGAGCAGTACTTC

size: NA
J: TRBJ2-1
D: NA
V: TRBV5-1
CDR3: CASSLEAGSYNEQFF
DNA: TGCGCCAGCAGCTTGGAGGCGGGCTCCTACAATGAGCAGTTCTTC

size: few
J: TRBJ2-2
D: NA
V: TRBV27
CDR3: CASSLWGANTGELFF
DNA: TGTGCCAGCAGTTTATGGGGGGCGAACACCGGGGAGCTGTTTTTT

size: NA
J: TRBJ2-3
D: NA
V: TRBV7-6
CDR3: CASSLVGSLNTDTQYF
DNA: TGTGCCAGCAGCTTAGTGGGCAGCTTAAACACAGATACGCAGTATTTT

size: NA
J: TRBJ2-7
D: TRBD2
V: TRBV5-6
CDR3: CASSLVAGGPLREQYF
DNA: TGTGCCAGCAGCTTGGTTGCGGGAGGCCCACTAAGGGAGCAGTACTTC

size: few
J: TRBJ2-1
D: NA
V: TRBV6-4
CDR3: CASSDSETSEQFF
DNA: TGTGCCAGCAGTGACTCCGAGACAAGTGAGCAGTTCTTC

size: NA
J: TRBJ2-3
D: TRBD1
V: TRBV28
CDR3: CASSLRQGGPDTQYF
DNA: TGTGCCAGCAGCCTTAGACAGGGGGGACCGGATACGCAGTATTTT

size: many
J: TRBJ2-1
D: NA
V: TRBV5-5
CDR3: CASSLVVLQTYNEQFF
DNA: TGTGCCAGCAGCTTGGTGGTCCTCCAGACCTACAATGAGCAGTTCTTC

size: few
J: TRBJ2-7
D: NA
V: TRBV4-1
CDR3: CASSQDRVQGSSYEQYF
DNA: TGCGCCAGCAGCCAAGATAGAGTTCAGGGGAGCTCCTACGAGCAGTACTTC

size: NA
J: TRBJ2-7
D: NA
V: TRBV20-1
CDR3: CSARRRGGAPYPYEQYF
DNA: TGCAGTGCTAGAAGGAGGGGGGGAGCCCCCTACCCCTACGAGCAGTACTTC

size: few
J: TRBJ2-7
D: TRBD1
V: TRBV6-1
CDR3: CASSLGTGGKYEQYF
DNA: TGTGCCAGCAGTCTTGGGACAGGGGGCAAGTACGAGCAGTACTTC

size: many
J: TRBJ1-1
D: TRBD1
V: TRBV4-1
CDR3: CASSLGTGGRDTEAFF
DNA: TGCGCCAGCAGCCTCGGGACAGGGGGCAGGGACACTGAAGCTTTCTTT

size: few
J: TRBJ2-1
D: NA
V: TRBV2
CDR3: CASTVSNEQFF
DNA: TGTGCCAGCACGGTATCCAATGAGCAGTTCTTC

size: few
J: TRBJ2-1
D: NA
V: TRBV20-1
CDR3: CSVKGYHLGEQFF
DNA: TGCAGTGTTAAAGGGTATCACCTAGGGGAGCAGTTCTTC

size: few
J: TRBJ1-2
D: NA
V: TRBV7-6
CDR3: CASSLAPGRRAYGYTF
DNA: TGTGCCAGCAGCTTAGCGCCGGGGCGGAGGGCCTATGGCTACACCTTC

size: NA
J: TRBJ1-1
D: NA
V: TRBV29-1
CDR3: CSVEVGAEAFF
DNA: TGCAGCGTTGAAGTGGGCGCTGAAGCTTTCTTT

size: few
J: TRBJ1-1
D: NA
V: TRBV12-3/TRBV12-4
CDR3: CASSLKGDEAFF
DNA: TGTGCCAGCAGTTTAAAAGGGGATGAAGCTTTCTTT

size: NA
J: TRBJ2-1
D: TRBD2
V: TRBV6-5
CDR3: CASSSSGDEQFF
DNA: TGTGCCAGCAGTTCCAGCGGGGATGAGCAGTTCTTC

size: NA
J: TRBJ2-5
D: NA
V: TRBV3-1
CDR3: CASSLTLQGKETQYF
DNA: TGTGCCAGCAGCCTAACCCTCCAGGGGAAAGAGACCCAGTACTTC

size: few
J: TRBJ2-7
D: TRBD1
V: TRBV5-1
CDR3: CASSSRDRGDEQYF
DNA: TGCGCCAGCAGCTCCCGGGACAGGGGAGACGAGCAGTACTTC

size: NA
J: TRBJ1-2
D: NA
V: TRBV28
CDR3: CASSFHGEGYTF
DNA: TGTGCCAGCAGTTTTCACGGAGAAGGCTACACCTTC

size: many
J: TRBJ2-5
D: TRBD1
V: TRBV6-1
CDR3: CASRPRTGGKETQYF
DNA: TGTGCCAGCAGGCCCCGGACAGGGGGAAAAGAGACCCAGTACTTC

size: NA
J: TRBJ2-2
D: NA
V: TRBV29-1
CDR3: CSAVEGYTGELFF
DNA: TGCAGCGCGGTGGAGGGGTACACCGGGGAGCTGTTTTTT

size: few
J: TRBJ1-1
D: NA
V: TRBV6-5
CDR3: CASSQLEAFF
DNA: TGTGCCAGCAGCCAGCTTGAAGCTTTCTTT

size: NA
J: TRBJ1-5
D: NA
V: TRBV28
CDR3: CASSLLTPDSNQPQHF
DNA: TGTGCCAGCAGTCTCCTGACCCCAGATAGCAATCAGCCCCAGCATTTT

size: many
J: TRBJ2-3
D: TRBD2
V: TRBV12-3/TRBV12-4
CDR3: CASSSRTSGVWGDTQYF
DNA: TGTGCCAGCAGTTCCCGGACTAGCGGAGTTTGGGGAGATACGCAGTATTTT

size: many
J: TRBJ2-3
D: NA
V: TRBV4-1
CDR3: CASSQDLLGGQYF
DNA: TGCGCCAGCAGCCAAGATTTGTTAGGGGGGCAGTATTTT

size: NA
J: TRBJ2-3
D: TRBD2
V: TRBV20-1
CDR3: CSASTSGGGQWVDTQYF
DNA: TGCAGTGCCTCGACGTCGGGGGGGGGCCAATGGGTAGATACGCAGTATTTT

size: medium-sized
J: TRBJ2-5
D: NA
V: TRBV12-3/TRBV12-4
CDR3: CASSFEGAPKETQYF
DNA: TGTGCCAGCAGTTTTGAGGGAGCGCCTAAAGAGACCCAGTACTTC

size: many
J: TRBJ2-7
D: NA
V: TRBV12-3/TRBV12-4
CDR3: CASSSPGHSSYEQYF
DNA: TGTGCCAGCAGTTCACCGGGACATTCCTCCTACGAGCAGTACTTC

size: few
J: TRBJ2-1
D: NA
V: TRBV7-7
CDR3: CASSLAQGHEQFF
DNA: TGTGCCAGCAGCTTAGCACAGGGCCATGAGCAGTTCTTC

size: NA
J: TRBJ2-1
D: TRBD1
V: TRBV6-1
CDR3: CASTALDRVRYNEQFF
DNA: TGTGCCAGCACCGCCTTAGACAGGGTGCGTTACAATGAGCAGTTCTTC

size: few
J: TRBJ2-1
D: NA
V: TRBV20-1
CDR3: CSARLIILTDSSYNEQFF
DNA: TGCAGTGCTAGACTAATAATCCTAACGGACAGCTCCTACAATGAGCAGTTCTTC

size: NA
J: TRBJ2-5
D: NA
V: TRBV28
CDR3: CASSLWSRGETQYF
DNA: TGTGCCAGCAGTTTATGGTCCAGAGGAGAGACCCAGTACTTC

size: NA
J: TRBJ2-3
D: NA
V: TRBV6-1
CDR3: CASRTDPGALASDTQYF
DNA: TGTGCCAGCAGGACCGACCCCGGAGCCCTTGCATCAGATACGCAGTATTTT

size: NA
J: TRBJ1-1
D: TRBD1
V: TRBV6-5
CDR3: CASSYHRGGGTEAFF
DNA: TGTGCCAGCAGTTACCACAGGGGCGGGGGCACTGAAGCTTTCTTT

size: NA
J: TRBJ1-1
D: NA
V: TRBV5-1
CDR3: CASSLRARDTEAFF
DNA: TGCGCCAGCAGCTTGCGGGCCCGGGACACTGAAGCTTTCTTT

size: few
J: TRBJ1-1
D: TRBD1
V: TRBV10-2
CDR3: CASSELRQGAMNTEAFF
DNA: TGCGCCAGCAGTGAGCTACGACAGGGGGCGATGAACACTGAAGCTTTCTTT

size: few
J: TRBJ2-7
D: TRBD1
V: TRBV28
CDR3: CASSLGPGQSSPRPYEQYF
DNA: TGTGCCAGCAGTTTAGGGCCGGGACAGAGCTCCCCACGTCCCTACGAGCAGTACTTC

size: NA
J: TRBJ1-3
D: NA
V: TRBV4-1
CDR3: CASSQEDRPTDTIYF
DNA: TGCGCCAGCAGCCAAGAGGACAGACCTACGGACACCATATATTTT

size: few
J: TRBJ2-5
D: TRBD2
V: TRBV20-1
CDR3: CSARELAGHPQETQYF
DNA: TGCAGTGCTAGAGAATTAGCGGGACACCCGCAAGAGACCCAGTACTTC

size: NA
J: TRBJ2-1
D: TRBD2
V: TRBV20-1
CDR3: CSARVGTSGGESYNEQFF
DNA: TGCAGTGCTAGAGTAGGGACTAGCGGGGGGGAATCCTACAATGAGCAGTTCTTC

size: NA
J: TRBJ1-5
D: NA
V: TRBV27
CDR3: CASSLSRGAGQPQHF
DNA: TGTGCCAGCAGTTTATCCCGGGGGGCAGGTCAGCCCCAGCATTTT

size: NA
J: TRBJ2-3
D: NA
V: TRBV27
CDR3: CASRTRTSLRGDTQYF
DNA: TGTGCCAGCAGGACTAGGACCTCCCTAAGGGGAGATACGCAGTATTTT

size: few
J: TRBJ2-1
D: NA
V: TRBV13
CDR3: CASRLRERTYNEQFF
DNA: TGTGCCAGCAGGCTACGGGAGAGGACCTACAATGAGCAGTTCTTC

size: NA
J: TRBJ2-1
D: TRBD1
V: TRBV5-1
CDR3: CASSSLRDRGLNEQFF
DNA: TGCGCCAGCAGCAGTCTCCGGGACAGGGGTTTGAATGAGCAGTTCTTC

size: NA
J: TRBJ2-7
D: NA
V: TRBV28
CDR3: CASTGEWNYEQYF
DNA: TGTGCCAGCACCGGGGAATGGAACTACGAGCAGTACTTC